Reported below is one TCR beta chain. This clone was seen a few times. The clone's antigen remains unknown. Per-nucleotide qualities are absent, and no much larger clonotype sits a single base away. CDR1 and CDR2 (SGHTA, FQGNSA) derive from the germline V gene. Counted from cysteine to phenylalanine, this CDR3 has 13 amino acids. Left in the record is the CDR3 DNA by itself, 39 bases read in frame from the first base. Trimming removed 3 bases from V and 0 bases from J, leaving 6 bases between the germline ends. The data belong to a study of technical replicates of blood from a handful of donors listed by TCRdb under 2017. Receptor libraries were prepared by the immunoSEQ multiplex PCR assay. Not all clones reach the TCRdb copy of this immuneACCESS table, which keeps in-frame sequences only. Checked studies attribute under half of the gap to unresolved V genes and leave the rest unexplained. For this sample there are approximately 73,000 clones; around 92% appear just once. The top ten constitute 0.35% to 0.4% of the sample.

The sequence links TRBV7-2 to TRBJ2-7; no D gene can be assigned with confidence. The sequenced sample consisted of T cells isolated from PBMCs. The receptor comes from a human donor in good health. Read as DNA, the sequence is TGTGCCAGCAGCTTTTCTAGCTCCTACGAGCAGTACTTC. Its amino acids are CASSFSSSYEQYF.